What follows are 5 T cell receptor beta chains derived from one specimen sequenced in a study of OX40 agonist ivuxolimab in advanced cancers. The data were produced by immunoSEQ multiplex PCR, yet TCRdb's version contains in-frame clones alone and is incomplete. The sample holds just under 80,000 clones, about 88% seen once. Sequencing was performed on CD4+ or CD8+ T cells sorted from blood, taken in a trial of the OX40 agonist ivuxolimab. These receptors were taken from an adult with an advanced solid tumor such as melanoma, head and neck, liver or kidney cancer.

The chain links TRBV5-1 to TRBJ2-7; 9 positions match TRBD1. The CDR3 runs 14 residues. Germline CDR1 and CDR2: SGHRS and YFSETQ. Trimming cost V 2 bases and J 2 bases; bases outside gene matches: 2. CDR3 nucleotide sequence: TGCGCCAGCAGCTTACAGGGGGCCCCCTACGAGCAGTACTTC. Its protein product is CASSLQGAPYEQYF.

The rearrangement uses TRBV7-6 and TRBJ2-1; the D gene could be TRBD1 or TRBD2 (5 bases each). This CDR3 spans 17 amino acids. In germline, CDR1 is SGHVS, CDR2 FNYEAQ. V lost 0 bases and J lost 3, with 15 bases in between. DNA for the CDR3: TGTGCCAGCAGCTTAGCCCCTGGGGGAACCATCTACAATGAGCAGTTCTTC. Translation gives CASSLAPGGTIYNEQFF.

The rearrangement uses TRBV9 and TRBJ2-1, with 11 positions matching TRBD2. V lost 2 bases, J lost 2 bases, and 3 bases stayed unmatched. The CDR3 is made up of 16 amino acids. Germline assignment: CDR1 SGDLS and CDR2 YYNGEE. The CDR3 loop reads CASSVRLAGTYNEQFF. The CDR3 region has the DNA TGTGCCAGCAGCGTGAGACTAGCGGGGACCTACAATGAGCAGTTCTTC. The full variable domain, in which reference TRBV9 and TRBJ2-1 provide the parts outside the CDR3, is DSGVTQTPKHLITATGQRVTLRCSPRSGDLSVYWYQQSLDQGLQFLIQYYNGEERAKGNILERFSAQQFPDLHSELNLSSLELGDSALYFCASSVRLAGTYNEQFFGPGTRLTVL.

The V call is TRBV9, the J call TRBJ1-1, with D possibly TRBD1 on 5 matching bases. Germline V gene lookup returns CDR1 SGDLS and CDR2 YYNGEE. CDR3 length: 14 residues. Trimming cost V 0 bases and J 10 bases, with 16 bases left between them. The CDR3 sequence is CASSVVLGSGRAFF. Here the CDR3 DNA reads TGTGCCAGCAGCGTAGTCTTGGGGTCGGGGCGAGCTTTCTTT. Combining the CDR3 with reference TRBV9 and TRBJ1-1 gives the whole variable domain DSGVTQTPKHLITATGQRVTLRCSPRSGDLSVYWYQQSLDQGLQFLIQYYNGEERAKGNILERFSAQQFPDLHSELNLSSLELGDSALYFCASSVVLGSGRAFFGQGTRLTVV.

This chain uses TRBV11-2 with TRBJ2-2, with unresolved D. The CDR3 totals 15 residues. Trimming took off 3 bases at V and 6 bases at J, with 14 bases between the two ends. CDR1 is SGHAT and CDR2 is FQNNGV in the germline V gene. The CDR3, as DNA: TGTGCCAGCAGCTTGATGACTGGCACGGCCGGGGAGCTGTTTTTT. Amino acid sequence: CASSLMTGTAGELFF.